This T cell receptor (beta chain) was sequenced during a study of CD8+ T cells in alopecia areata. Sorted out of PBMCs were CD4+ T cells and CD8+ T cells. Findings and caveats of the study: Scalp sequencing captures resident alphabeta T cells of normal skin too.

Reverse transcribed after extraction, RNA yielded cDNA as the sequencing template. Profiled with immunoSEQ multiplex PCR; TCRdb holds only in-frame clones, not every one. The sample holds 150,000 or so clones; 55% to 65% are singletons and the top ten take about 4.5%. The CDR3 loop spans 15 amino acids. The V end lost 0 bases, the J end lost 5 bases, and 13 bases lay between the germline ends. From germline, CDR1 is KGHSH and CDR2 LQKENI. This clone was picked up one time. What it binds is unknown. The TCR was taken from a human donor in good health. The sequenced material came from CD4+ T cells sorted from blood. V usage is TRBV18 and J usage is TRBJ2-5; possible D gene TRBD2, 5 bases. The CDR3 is CASSPPPSPGETQYF. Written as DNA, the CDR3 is TGTGCCAGCTCACCACCGCCCAGTCCGGGGGAGACCCAGTACTTC.